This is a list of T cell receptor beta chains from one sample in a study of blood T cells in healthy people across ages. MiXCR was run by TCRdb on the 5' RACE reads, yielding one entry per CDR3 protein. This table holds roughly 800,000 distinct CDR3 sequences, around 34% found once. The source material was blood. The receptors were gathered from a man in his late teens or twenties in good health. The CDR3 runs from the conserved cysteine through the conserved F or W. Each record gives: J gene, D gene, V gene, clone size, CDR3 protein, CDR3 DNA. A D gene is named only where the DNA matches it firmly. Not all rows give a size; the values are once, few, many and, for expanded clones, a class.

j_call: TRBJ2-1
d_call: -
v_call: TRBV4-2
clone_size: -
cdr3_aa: CASSQDRGIIEQFF
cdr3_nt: TGTGCCAGCAGCCAAGATAGGGGGATCATTGAGCAGTTCTTC

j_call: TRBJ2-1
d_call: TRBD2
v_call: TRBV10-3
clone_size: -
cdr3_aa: CAISESSGGARNEQFF
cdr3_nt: TGTGCCATCAGTGAGTCTAGCGGGGGGGCTCGGAATGAGCAGTTCTTC

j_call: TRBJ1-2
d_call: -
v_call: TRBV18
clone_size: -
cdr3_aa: CASSPARDVDYGYTF
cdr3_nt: TGTGCCAGCTCACCTGCCCGGGACGTCGACTATGGCTACACCTTC

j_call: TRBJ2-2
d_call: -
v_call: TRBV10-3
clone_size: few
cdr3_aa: CAISESIEGGELFF
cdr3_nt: TGTGCCATCAGTGAGTCGATCGAAGGCGGGGAGCTGTTTTTT

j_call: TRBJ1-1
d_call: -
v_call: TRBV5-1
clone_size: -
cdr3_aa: CASSLEGRGMNTEAFF
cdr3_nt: TGCGCCAGCAGCTTGGAAGGGAGGGGGATGAACACTGAAGCTTTCTTT

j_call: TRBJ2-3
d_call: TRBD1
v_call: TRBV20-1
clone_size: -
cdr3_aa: CSAGGTGRGTDTQYF
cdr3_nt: TGCAGTGCTGGGGGGACAGGGCGGGGCACAGATACGCAGTATTTT

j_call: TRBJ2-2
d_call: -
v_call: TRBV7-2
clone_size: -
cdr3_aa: CASRGLGTGELFF
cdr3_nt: TGTGCCAGCAGAGGGCTCGGCACCGGGGAGCTGTTTTTT

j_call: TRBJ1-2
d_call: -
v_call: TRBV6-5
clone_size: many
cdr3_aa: CASSYSTGNLGGYTF
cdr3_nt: TGTGCCAGCAGTTACTCTACAGGGAACTTAGGGGGCTACACCTTC

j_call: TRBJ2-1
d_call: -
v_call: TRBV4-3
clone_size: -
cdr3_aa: CASSQDTYNEQFF
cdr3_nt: TGCGCCAGCAGCCAAGATACATACAATGAGCAGTTCTTC

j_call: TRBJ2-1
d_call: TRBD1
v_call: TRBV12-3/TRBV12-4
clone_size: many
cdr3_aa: CASSSPGGMFF
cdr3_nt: TGTGCCAGCAGTTCTCCAGGGGGCATGTTCTTC

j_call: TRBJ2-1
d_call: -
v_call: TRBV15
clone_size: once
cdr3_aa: CATSSLRGAYEQFF
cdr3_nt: TGTGCCACCAGCAGCCTTCGGGGGGCTTACGAGCAGTTCTTC

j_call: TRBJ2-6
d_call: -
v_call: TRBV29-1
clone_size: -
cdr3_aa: CSVWDSGANVLTF
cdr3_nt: TGCAGCGTTTGGGACTCTGGGGCCAACGTCCTGACTTTC

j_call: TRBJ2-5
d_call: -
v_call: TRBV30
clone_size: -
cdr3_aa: CAWSVTPALKETQYF
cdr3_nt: TGTGCCTGGAGTGTAACCCCTGCTTTAAAAGAGACCCAGTACTTC

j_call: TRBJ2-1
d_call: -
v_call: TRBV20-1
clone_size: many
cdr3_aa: CSARPGFEQFF
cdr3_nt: TGCAGTGCTAGACCGGGATTCGAGCAGTTCTTC

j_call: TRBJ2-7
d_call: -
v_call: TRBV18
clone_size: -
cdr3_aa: CASSPGTDVNEQYF
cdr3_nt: TGTGCCAGCTCCCCCGGGACGGACGTCAATGAGCAGTACTTC